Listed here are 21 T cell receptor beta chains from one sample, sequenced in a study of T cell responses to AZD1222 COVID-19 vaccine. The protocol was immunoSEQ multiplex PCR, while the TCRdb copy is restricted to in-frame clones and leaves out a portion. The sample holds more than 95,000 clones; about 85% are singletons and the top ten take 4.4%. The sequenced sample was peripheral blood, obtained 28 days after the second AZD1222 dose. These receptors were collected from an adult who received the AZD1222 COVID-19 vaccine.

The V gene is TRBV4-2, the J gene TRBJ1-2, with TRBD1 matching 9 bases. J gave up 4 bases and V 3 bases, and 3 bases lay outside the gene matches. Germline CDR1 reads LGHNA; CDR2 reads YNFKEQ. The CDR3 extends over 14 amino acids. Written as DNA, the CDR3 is TGTGCCAGCAGCCAGGGACAGGGCAGCTATGGCTACACCTTC. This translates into CASSQGQGSYGYTF.

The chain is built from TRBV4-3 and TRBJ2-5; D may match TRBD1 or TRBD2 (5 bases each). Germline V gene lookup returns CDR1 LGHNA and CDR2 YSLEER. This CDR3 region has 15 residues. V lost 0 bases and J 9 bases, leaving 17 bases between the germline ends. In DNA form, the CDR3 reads TGCGCCAGCAGCCAAGATGGGGGACGAGGGACGGCCCAGTACTTC. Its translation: CASSQDGGRGTAQYF.

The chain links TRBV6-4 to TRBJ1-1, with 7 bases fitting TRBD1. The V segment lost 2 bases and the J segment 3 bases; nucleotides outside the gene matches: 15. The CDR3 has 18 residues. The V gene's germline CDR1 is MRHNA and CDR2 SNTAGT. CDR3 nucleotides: TGTGCCAGCAGTGACCACGCCGGGAAAGGGGGCCCCGACACTGAAGCTTTCTTT. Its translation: CASSDHAGKGGPDTEAFF.

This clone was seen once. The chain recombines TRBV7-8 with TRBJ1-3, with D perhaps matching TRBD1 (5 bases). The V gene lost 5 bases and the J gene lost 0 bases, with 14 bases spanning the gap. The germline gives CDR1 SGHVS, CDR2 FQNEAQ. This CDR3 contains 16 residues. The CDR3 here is CASSLVWGISGNTIYF. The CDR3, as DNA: TGTGCCAGCAGCCTCGTGTGGGGGATCTCTGGAAACACCATATATTTT.

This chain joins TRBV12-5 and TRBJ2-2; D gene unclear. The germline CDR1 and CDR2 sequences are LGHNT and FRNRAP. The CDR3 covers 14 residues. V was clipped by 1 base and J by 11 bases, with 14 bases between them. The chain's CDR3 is CASGLAGAPRELFF. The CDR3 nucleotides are TGTGCTAGTGGTTTGGCTGGTGCACCGAGAGAGCTGTTTTTT.

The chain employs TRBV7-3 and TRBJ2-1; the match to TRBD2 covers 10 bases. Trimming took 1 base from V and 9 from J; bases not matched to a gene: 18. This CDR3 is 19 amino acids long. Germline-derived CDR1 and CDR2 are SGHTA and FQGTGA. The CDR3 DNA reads TGTGCCAGCAGCTTAATTGTGGCCCCTAGCGGGGGCACCGGGAGTGAGCAGTTCTTC. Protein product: CASSLIVAPSGGTGSEQFF.

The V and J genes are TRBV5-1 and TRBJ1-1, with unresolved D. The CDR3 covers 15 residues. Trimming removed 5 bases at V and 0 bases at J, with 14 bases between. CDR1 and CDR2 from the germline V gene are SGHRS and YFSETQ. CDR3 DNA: TGCGCCAGCAGGGCAGACGGACGGTTGAACACTGAAGCTTTCTTT. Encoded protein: CASRADGRLNTEAFF. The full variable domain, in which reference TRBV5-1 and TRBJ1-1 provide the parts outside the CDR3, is KAGVTQTPRYLIKTRGQQVTLSCSPISGHRSVSWYQQTPGQGLQFLFEYFSETQRNKGNFPGRFSGRQFSNSRSEMNVSTLELGDSALYLCASRADGRLNTEAFFGQGTRLTVV.

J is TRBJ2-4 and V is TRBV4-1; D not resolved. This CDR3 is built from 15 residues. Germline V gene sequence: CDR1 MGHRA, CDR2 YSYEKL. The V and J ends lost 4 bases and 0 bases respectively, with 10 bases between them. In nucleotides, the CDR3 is TGCGCCAGCAGCCCCCTTGGCCAAGCCAAAAACATTCAGTACTTC. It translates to CASSPLGQAKNIQYF.

This CDR3 reads CASRATGENEKLFF. Written as DNA, the CDR3 is TGCGCCAGCCGGGCGACAGGAGAGAATGAAAAACTGTTTTTT. The chain couples TRBV5-1 to TRBJ1-4; TRBD1 is a possible D gene (6 bases). The CDR3 length is 14 residues. V lost 7 bases, J lost 5 bases, and 15 bases lay in between. Germline V gives CDR1 SGHRS, CDR2 YFSETQ. Filled out from reference TRBV5-1 and TRBJ1-4, the complete variable domain reads KAGVTQTPRYLIKTRGQQVTLSCSPISGHRSVSWYQQTPGQGLQFLFEYFSETQRNKGNFPGRFSGRQFSNSRSEMNVSTLELGDSALYLCASRATGENEKLFFGSGTQLSVL.

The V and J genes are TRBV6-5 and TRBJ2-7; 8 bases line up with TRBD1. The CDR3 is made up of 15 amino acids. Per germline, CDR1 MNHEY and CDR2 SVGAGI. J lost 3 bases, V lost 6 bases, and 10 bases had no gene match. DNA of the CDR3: TGTGCCAGCAGCGCGAGTGGCAGGGGGCTCTACGAGCAGTACTTC. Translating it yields CASSASGRGLYEQYF.

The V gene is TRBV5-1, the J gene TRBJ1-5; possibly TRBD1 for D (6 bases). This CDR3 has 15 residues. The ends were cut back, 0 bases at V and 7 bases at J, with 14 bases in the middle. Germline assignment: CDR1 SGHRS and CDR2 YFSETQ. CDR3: CASSLASGVGQPQHF. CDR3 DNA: TGCGCCAGCAGCTTGGCCTCAGGGGTAGGGCAGCCCCAGCATTTT.

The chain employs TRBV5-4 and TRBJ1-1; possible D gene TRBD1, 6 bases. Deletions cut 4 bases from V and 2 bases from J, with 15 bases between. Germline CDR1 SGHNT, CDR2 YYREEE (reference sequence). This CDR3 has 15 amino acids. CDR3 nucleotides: TGTGCCAGCAGCCGTACGGACAGACGAAACACTGAAGCTTTCTTT. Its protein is CASSRTDRRNTEAFF. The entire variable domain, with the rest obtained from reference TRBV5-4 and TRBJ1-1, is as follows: ETGVTQSPTHLIKTRGQQVTLRCSSQSGHNTVSWYQQALGQGPQFIFQYYREEENGRGNFPPRFSGLQFPNYSSELNVNALELDDSALYLCASSRTDRRNTEAFFGQGTRLTVV.

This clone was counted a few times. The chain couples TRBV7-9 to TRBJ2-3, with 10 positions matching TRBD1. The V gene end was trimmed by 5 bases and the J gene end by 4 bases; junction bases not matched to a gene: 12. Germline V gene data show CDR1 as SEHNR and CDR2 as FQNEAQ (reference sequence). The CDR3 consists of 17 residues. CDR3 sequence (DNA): TGTGCCAGCAGCGGACATGCCTGGGACAGGGGAGCAGATACGCAGTATTTT. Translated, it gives CASSGHAWDRGADTQYF.

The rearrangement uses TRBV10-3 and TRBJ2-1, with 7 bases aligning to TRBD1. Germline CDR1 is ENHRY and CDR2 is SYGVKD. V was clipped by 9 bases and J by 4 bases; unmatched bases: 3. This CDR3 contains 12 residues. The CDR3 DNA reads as TGTGCCATACAGGGGCTATACAATGAGCAGTTCTTC. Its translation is CAIQGLYNEQFF.

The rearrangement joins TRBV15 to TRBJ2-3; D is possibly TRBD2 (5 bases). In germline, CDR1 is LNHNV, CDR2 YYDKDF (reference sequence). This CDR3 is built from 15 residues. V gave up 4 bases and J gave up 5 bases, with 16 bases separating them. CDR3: CATSKVTLGEDTQYF. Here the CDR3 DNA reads TGTGCCACCAGCAAAGTGACCCTCGGGGAAGATACGCAGTATTTT.

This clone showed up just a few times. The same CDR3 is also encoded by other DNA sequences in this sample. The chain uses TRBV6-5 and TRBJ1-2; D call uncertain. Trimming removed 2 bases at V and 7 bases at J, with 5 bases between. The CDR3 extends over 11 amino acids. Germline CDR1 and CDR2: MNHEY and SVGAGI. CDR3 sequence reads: CASSYEGGYTF. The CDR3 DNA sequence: TGTGCCAGCAGTTACGAGGGTGGCTACACCTTC.

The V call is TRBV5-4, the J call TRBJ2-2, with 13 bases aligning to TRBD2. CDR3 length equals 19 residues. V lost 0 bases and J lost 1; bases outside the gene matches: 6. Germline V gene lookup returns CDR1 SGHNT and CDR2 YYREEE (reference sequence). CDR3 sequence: CASSLDQGLAGKNTGELFF. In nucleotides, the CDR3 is TGTGCCAGCAGCTTGGATCAGGGACTAGCGGGGAAGAACACCGGGGAGCTGTTTTTT.

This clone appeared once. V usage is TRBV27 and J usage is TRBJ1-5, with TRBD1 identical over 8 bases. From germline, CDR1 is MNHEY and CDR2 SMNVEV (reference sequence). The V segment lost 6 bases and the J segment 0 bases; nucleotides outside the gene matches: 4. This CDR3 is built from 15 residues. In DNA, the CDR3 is TGTGCCAGCAGCCCGGACAGGGTTAGCAATCAGCCCCAGCATTTT. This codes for CASSPDRVSNQPQHF.

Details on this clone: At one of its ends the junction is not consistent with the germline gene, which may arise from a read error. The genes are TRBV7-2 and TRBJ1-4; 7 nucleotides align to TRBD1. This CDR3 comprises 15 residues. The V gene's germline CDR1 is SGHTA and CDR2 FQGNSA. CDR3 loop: CASSSQTEPGTDLVF. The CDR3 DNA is TGTGCCAGCAGCTCACAAACAGAACCCGGGACAGATCTTGTTTTT.

CDR3 region: CASSLDRGRTDTQYF. CDR3 coding DNA: TGTGCCAGCAGCTTGGACAGGGGGCGTACAGATACGCAGTATTTT. The gene calls are TRBV7-8 and TRBJ2-3, with 11 bases identical to TRBD1. V lost 3 bases and J lost 3; bases outside the gene matches: 2. The CDR3 covers 15 residues. Germline V CDR1 and CDR2: SGHVS, FQNEAQ. Combining the CDR3 with reference TRBV7-8 and TRBJ2-3 gives the whole variable domain GAGVSQSPRYKVAKRGQDVALRCDPISGHVSLFWYQQALGQGPEFLTYFQNEAQLDKSGLPSDRFFAERPEGSVSTLKIQRTQQEDSAVYLCASSLDRGRTDTQYFGPGTRLTVL.

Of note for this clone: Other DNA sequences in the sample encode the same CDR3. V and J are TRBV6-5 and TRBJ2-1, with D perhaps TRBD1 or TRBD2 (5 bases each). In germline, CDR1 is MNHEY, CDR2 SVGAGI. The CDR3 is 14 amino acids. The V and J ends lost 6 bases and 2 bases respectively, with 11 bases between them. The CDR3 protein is CASSRPGPYNEQFF. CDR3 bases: TGTGCCAGCAGCCGACCGGGACCCTACAATGAGCAGTTCTTC.